Reported below is one T cell receptor beta chain. The antigen is not known. A TCRbeta library incorporating unique molecular identifiers was prepared. TCRdb itself ran the PCR reads through MiXCR, one entry per CDR3 protein. Of about 830,000 distinct CDR3 sequences listed, approximately 15% were seen once; the top ten hold approximately 5%. This sample was taken from a study of T-cell reconstitution after alpha-beta-depleted transplantation in children. Overall study results and limits: After one year, T-cell counts and TCRbeta diversity mostly came from new T cells. Surviving thymic progenitors and recipient T cells were the source of high TCRbeta diversity at day 60 in some patients. After transplant, at about two months, alpha-beta T cells were reportedly derived from several hundred expanded graft clones.

The CDR3 is 15 amino acids. The V gene's germline CDR1 is DFQATT and CDR2 SNEGSKA (reference sequence). Trimming removed 0 bases at V and 2 bases at J, with 11 bases between. The rearrangement links TRBV20-1 to TRBJ2-1; D unclear. This clonotype was sampled from a male patient younger than 18 who had a stem cell transplant for acute lymphoblastic leukemia, so the T cells may come from the graft donor. Sample: PBMCs, mostly from graft donor cells, taken 360 days after TCRalphabeta/CD19-depleted stem cell transplant. This CDR3 is CSAREDRATYNEQFF. The CDR3 DNA reads as TGCAGTGCTAGAGAAGACCGAGCAACCTACAATGAGCAGTTCTTC.